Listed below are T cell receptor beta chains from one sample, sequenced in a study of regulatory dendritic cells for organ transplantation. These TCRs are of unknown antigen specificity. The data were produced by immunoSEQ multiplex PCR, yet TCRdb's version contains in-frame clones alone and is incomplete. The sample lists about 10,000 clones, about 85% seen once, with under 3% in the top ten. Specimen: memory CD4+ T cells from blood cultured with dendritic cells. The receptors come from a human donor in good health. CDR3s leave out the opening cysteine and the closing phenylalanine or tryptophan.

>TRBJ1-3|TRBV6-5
ASSYGGTGPGNTIY
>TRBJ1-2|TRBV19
ASSLRGRDGYT
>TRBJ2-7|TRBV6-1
ASSEVAGGSYEQY
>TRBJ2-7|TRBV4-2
ASSHDREGVYEQY
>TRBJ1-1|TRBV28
ASSYRGQTEAF
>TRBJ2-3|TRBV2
ASSEPDTQY
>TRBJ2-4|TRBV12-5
ASGEAENIQY
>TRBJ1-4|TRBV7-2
ASSLALGAEKLF
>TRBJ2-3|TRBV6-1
ASSEGTSGDRTDTQY
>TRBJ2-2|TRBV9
ASSVNPSGGTNTGELF
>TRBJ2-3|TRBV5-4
ASSLATARGGADTQY
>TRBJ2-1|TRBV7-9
ASSPIGGENRYNEQF
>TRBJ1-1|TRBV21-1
ASSNFDTEAF
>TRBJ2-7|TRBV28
ASSYGQSEQY
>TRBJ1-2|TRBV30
AWRGVSGAYGYT
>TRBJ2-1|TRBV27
ATLGLAGGYNEQF
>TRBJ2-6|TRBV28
ASSLSGTGANVLT
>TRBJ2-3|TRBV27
ASSFSQASNTQY
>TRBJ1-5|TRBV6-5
ASSYEGFSQPQH
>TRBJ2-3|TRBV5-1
ASRRGGAADTQY
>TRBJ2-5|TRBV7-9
ASSLLAGRPQETQY
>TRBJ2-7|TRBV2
ASSPARRAGGEQY
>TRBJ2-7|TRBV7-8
ASSPDRDHEQY
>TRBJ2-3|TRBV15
ATSSPGTQY
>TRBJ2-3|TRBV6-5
ASSLDRVSTDTQY
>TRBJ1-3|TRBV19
ASTQQVSGNTIY
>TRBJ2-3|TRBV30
AWSVRADTQY
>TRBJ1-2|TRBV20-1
SARTRHGYT
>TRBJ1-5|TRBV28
ASSSWGDQPQH
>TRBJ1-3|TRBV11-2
ASSLREVRDTIY
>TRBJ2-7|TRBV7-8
ASSRNQRAYEQY